The 5 T cell receptor beta chains listed next were all sequenced from one sample in a study of T-cell memory formation after mild COVID-19. Via MiXCR, TCRdb re-called the 5' RACE reads, giving one row per CDR3 protein. The profile shows roughly 250,000 distinct CDR3 sequences, 16% of them singletons. The sequenced material came from PBMCs or a T cell subset sorted from them (not recorded which). The receptors stem from a man between 18 and 35 years old who had mild COVID-19 (a few samples of this study predate the infection). Cell type and time point are not known.

The chain carries TRBV7-6 and TRBJ1-2; D is undetermined. Germline V gives CDR1 SGHVS, CDR2 FNYEAQ. The CDR3 runs 13 residues. V was cut by 4 bases and J by 3 bases, with 9 bases left in between. The CDR3 here is CASSSGLDYGYTF. The DNA for the CDR3 is TGTGCCAGCAGCTCGGGGTTGGACTATGGCTACACCTTC.

The chain employs TRBV20-1 and TRBJ2-3, with a tentative D call TRBD2 (6 bases). Germline V gene data show CDR1 as DFQATT and CDR2 as SNEGSKA (reference sequence). The CDR3 runs 13 residues. V was cut by 6 bases and J by 2 bases, with 12 bases left in between. CDR3 coding DNA: TGCAGTGCGGTCCGGGACTCCACAGATACGCAGTATTTT. Amino acid sequence: CSAVRDSTDTQYF.

At least ten counts were recorded for this clonotype. The chain couples TRBV7-2 to TRBJ2-7, with 9 bases matching TRBD2. This CDR3 is 13 amino acids long. V was pared by 4 bases and J by 2 bases, with 0 bases of the junction left unmatched. Germline CDR1 and CDR2: SGHTA and FQGNSA. This CDR3 reads CASSWTSAYEQYV. The CDR3 DNA reads as TGTGCCAGCAGCTGGACTAGCGCCTACGAGCAGTACGTC.

The J gene is TRBJ2-1, the V gene TRBV28, with D possibly matching TRBD1 (5 bases). CDR3 length: 15 amino acids. V lost 0 bases and J 4 bases, leaving 10 bases between the germline ends. The germline V gene encodes CDR1 MDHEN and CDR2 SYDVKM. The CDR3 nucleotides read TGTGCCAGCAGTTTATGGGACACCCGATACAATGAGCAGTTCTTC. Protein product: CASSLWDTRYNEQFF.

The CDR3 here is CASRPDTQETQYF. CDR3 DNA: TGCGCCAGCAGGCCCGACACGCAAGAGACCCAGTACTTC. This chain links TRBV5-1 with TRBJ2-5; D uncertain. The CDR3 consists of 13 residues. V lost 5 bases and J lost 2, with 10 bases in between. Germline assignment: CDR1 SGHRS and CDR2 YFSETQ.